Presented here are 31 T cell receptor beta chains from one specimen sequenced in a study of T-cell reconstitution after alpha-beta-depleted transplantation in children. Researchers prepared the TCRbeta library using unique molecular identifiers, the study reports. Each CDR3 protein gets one entry after TCRdb re-called the PCR reads with MiXCR. This table holds around 530,000 distinct CDR3 sequences, 30% to 35% found once. Source: PBMCs from the stem cell graft donor, taken from the stem cell graft. These receptors came from a human donor who donated a stem cell graft to a child with aplastic anemia.

This clonotype was counted only a few times. The V gene is TRBV6-1, the J gene TRBJ2-7, with a possible D match to TRBD2 (6 bases). The CDR3 has 14 residues. V was trimmed by 5 bases and J by 0 bases, leaving 11 bases between them. Per the germline V gene, CDR1 is MNHNS and CDR2 is SASEGT. The CDR3 sequence is CASSPGGSSYEQYF. For the CDR3, the DNA is TGTGCCAGCAGTCCTGGGGGGAGCTCCTACGAGCAGTACTTC.

The J gene is TRBJ1-2, the V gene TRBV7-9; perhaps TRBD1 as D (5 bases). CDR1 SEHNR and CDR2 FQNEAQ come from the germline V gene (reference sequence). Trimming removed 5 bases from V and 4 bases from J, with 20 bases in between. This CDR3 has 16 residues. The CDR3 sequence: CASSRGGVSEAYGYTF. The CDR3 nucleotides read TGTGCCAGCAGCCGGGGCGGGGTATCGGAGGCCTATGGCTACACCTTC.

This clonotype has only a few counts. The V and J genes are TRBV15 and TRBJ1-1, with a tentative D call TRBD1 (5 bases). Germline CDR1 reads LNHNV; CDR2 reads YYDKDF (reference sequence). V was clipped by 0 bases and J by 2 bases, with 7 bases between them. The CDR3 spans 14 residues. Written as DNA, the CDR3 is TGTGCCACCAGCAGAGACAGGGTTAACACTGAAGCTTTCTTT. Protein sequence: CATSRDRVNTEAFF. Full variable domain (missing parts from reference TRBV15 and TRBJ1-1): DAMVIQNPRYQVTQFGKPVTLSCSQTLNHNVMYWYQQKSSQAPKLLFHYYDKDFNNEADTPDNFQSRRPNTSFCFLDIRSPGLGDTAMYLCATSRDRVNTEAFFGQGTRLTVV.

This clonotype was observed a handful of times. The rearrangement joins TRBV20-1 to TRBJ1-3; 8 bases are shared with TRBD1. The germline V gene encodes CDR1 DFQATT and CDR2 SNEGSKA (reference sequence). The V and J ends lost 4 bases and 4 bases, in that order; junction bases with no gene match: 9. This CDR3 is 15 amino acids long. The CDR3 DNA reads TGCAGTGCTACAGCACAGGGGGTTCCAGGAAACACCATATATTTT. Its translation is CSATAQGVPGNTIYF.

This chain uses TRBV9 with TRBJ1-1; D is unclear. The V end was cut by 0 bases, the J end by 7 bases, with 10 bases between. The CDR3 sequence is 13 residues long. CDR1 and CDR2 (germline): SGDLS, YYNGEE. The CDR3 region is CASSVAEVGEAFF. The CDR3 nucleotides are TGTGCCAGCAGCGTAGCCGAAGTCGGTGAAGCTTTCTTT.

This clonotype was seen only a few times. The rearrangement links TRBV2 to TRBJ2-2, with D unresolved. In germline, CDR1 is SNHLY, CDR2 FYNNEI. The CDR3 sequence is 14 residues long. V gave up 1 base and J gave up 6 bases, with 9 bases separating them. The CDR3 coding sequence is TGTGCCAGCAGTGAAGTAGGTGGGGCCGGGGAGCTGTTTTTT. Translating it yields CASSEVGGAGELFF.

This chain connects TRBV29-1 to TRBJ2-2; possibly TRBD1 for D (6 bases). CDR3 size: 13 residues. Germline CDR1 SQVTM, CDR2 ANQGSEA. The CDR3 bases are TGCGCTCACAGGGCGGCGAACACCGGGGAGCTGTTTTTT. Protein sequence: CAHRAANTGELFF.

The chain uses TRBV11-2 and TRBJ2-1; 9 nucleotides match TRBD2. Germline lookup yields CDR1 SGHAT and CDR2 FQNNGV. The CDR3 totals 14 residues. After removal of 6 bases from V and 7 bases from J, the junction contained 7 bases not matched to a gene. This chain's CDR3 is CASRGLAGGNEQFF. The CDR3 region has the DNA TGTGCCAGCAGGGGACTAGCCGGGGGGAATGAGCAGTTCTTC.

This clonotype appeared a few times. This chain joins TRBV2 and TRBJ2-4, with 7 bases aligning to TRBD1. The CDR3 has 14 amino acids. The germline V gene encodes CDR1 SNHLY and CDR2 FYNNEI. The V and J ends lost 5 bases and 5 bases, in that order; junction bases with no gene match: 6. The CDR3 DNA reads TGTGCCAGCAGTCTGCCGACAGGGCAAAACATTCAGTACTTC. It encodes CASSLPTGQNIQYF.

V and J are TRBV12-3 or TRBV12-4 and TRBJ2-3, with 9 bases aligning to TRBD1. Trimming removed 5 bases from V and 3 bases from J; junction bases left unmatched: 6. The length of the CDR3 is 15 residues. The CDR3 DNA follows: TGTGCCAGCAGTCCCGGACAGGGGAAGACAGATACGCAGTATTTT. Protein: CASSPGQGKTDTQYF.

The rearrangement links TRBV7-6 to TRBJ2-5; 9 nucleotides line up with TRBD1. The CDR3 length is 14 residues. Per the germline V gene, CDR1 is SGHVS and CDR2 is FNYEAQ. J gave up 5 bases and V 4 bases, and 5 bases lay outside the gene matches. CDR3 DNA sequence: TGTGCCAGCAGCTCCCGGACAGGGGTGGAGACCCAGTACTTC. Translating it yields CASSSRTGVETQYF.

The V gene is TRBV20-1, the J gene TRBJ2-7; 10 bases line up with TRBD1. The CDR3 is 13 amino acids. Per the germline V gene, CDR1 is DFQATT and CDR2 is SNEGSKA (reference sequence). Losses at the gene ends were 6 bases for V and 6 bases for J; bases not matched to a gene: 8. The DNA for the CDR3 is TGCAGTGCCCCGGGACAGGGGAATGCCGAGCAGTACTTC. Its translation is CSAPGQGNAEQYF.

CDR3 coding DNA: TGTGCCACCAGCAGTCCCGGGACTAGGGAGCAGTACGTC. Its protein product is CATSSPGTREQYV. V is TRBV15 and J is TRBJ2-7; 8 bases line up with TRBD2. V lost 3 bases and J lost 7; bases outside the gene matches: 5. This CDR3 has 13 amino acids. Per the germline V gene, CDR1 is LNHNV and CDR2 is YYDKDF (reference sequence).

The chain carries TRBV12-3 or TRBV12-4 and TRBJ1-6, with a possible D match to TRBD1 (5 bases). The CDR3 is 15 residues long. V dropped 6 bases and J dropped 10 bases, with 19 bases sitting between them. The CDR3 here is CASSERAGGLSPLHF. The CDR3 coding sequence is TGTGCCAGCAGCGAACGTGCGGGGGGTTTATCACCCCTCCACTTT.

CDR3 in amino acids: CASSFSGGPGDTQYF. In nucleotides, the CDR3 is TGTGCCAGCAGTTTCTCGGGAGGGCCAGGAGATACGCAGTATTTT. This sequence joins TRBV12-3 or TRBV12-4 and TRBJ2-3, with 8 nucleotides matching TRBD2. This CDR3 is built from 15 residues. V shed 3 bases and J 5 bases; nucleotides not matched to a gene: 7.

This chain joins TRBV29-1 and TRBJ2-7, with TRBD1 identical over 7 bases. CDR1 is SQVTM, CDR2 ANQGSEA, per germline. J was trimmed by 0 bases and V by 6 bases; bases with no gene match: 8. The CDR3 has 14 amino acids. The CDR3 loop is CSVKTGEVSYEQYF. The CDR3 bases are TGCAGCGTAAAAACAGGGGAAGTCTCCTACGAGCAGTACTTC.

There are a few counts of this clonotype. The V call is TRBV12-3 or TRBV12-4, the J call TRBJ1-2; D call uncertain. The V end lost 4 bases, the J end lost 4 bases, and 1 base lay between the germline ends. This CDR3 spans 10 amino acids. The CDR3 nucleotides are TGTGCCAGCAGTTCCTATGGCTACACCTTC. Its translation: CASSSYGYTF.

This clonotype appeared a few times. V gene TRBV11-2 combines with J gene TRBJ2-1; 7 bases are a match to TRBD2. J was trimmed by 3 bases and V by 5 bases; bases with no gene match: 19. From germline, CDR1 is SGHAT and CDR2 FQNNGV. The CDR3 has 19 residues. Here the CDR3 DNA reads TGTGCCAGCAGCCCCCGGTCCTGGACGGGAGGTACCCACTACAATGAGCAGTTCTTC. Translation: CASSPRSWTGGTHYNEQFF.

This chain links TRBV5-1 with TRBJ2-5; TRBD1 agrees at 7 bases. CDR3 length: 14 residues. The V and J ends lost 4 bases and 1 base, in that order; junction bases with no gene match: 4. CDR1 SGHRS and CDR2 YFSETQ come from the germline V gene. DNA for the CDR3: TGCGCCAGCAGCGAGGGGGCTTCCCAAGAGACCCAGTACTTC. Translation: CASSEGASQETQYF.

In DNA, the CDR3 is TGTGCCTGGAGGACTCGGGGCGAGCAGTACTTC. Encoded protein: CAWRTRGEQYF. This chain uses TRBV30 with TRBJ2-7; TRBD2 might be the D (5 bases). The CDR3 totals 11 residues. With 3 bases removed from V and 6 bases from J, the gap between germline ends came to 9 bases. Germline values: CDR1 GTSNPN, CDR2 SVGIG (reference sequence). The whole variable domain, filled in from reference TRBV30 and TRBJ2-7, reads SQTIHQWPATLVQPVGSPLSLECTVEGTSNPNLYWYRQAAGRGLQLLFYSVGIGQISSEVPQNLSASRPQDRQFILSSKKLLLSDSGFYLCAWRTRGEQYFGPGTRLTVT.

This clonotype was observed a handful of times. The chain combines TRBV20-1 with TRBJ2-7; the D is unclear. Germline CDR1 is DFQATT and CDR2 is SNEGSKA (reference sequence). Trimming shortened V by 0 bases and J by 0 bases, and 6 bases separated the two germline ends. The CDR3 spans 13 residues. The CDR3 sequence: CSARDTYSYEQYF. For the CDR3, the DNA is TGCAGTGCTAGAGATACGTACTCCTACGAGCAGTACTTC.

The V call is TRBV6-2 or TRBV6-3, the J call TRBJ2-7; no clear D. CDR1 is MNHEY, CDR2 SVGEGT, per germline. Trimming stripped 2 bases from V and 3 bases from J, with 8 bases between. The CDR3 covers 13 residues. The DNA of the CDR3 is TGTGCCAGCAGTTACCGGAATGGCTACGAGCAGTACGTC. Encoded protein: CASSYRNGYEQYV.

This chain uses TRBV28 with TRBJ2-7, with D tentatively TRBD1 (6 bases). V was trimmed by 6 bases and J by 0 bases, leaving 18 bases between them. Germline V CDR1 and CDR2: MDHEN, SYDVKM. This CDR3 spans 16 amino acids. The CDR3 DNA sequence: TGTGCCAGCAGCGACCCTGGACAGAAACTCTCCTACGAGCAGTACTTC. This translates into CASSDPGQKLSYEQYF.

This chain joins TRBV30 and TRBJ2-3; 10 bases match TRBD2. Germline lookup yields CDR1 GTSNPN and CDR2 SVGIG (reference sequence). The CDR3 runs to 17 residues. Unmatched junction bases numbered 8, after V lost 2 bases and J lost 0 bases. CDR3 in DNA: TGTGCCTGGAGTAGGGCTAGCGGGAGTTATAGCACAGATACGCAGTATTTT. Protein: CAWSRASGSYSTDTQYF.

J is TRBJ2-1 and V is TRBV18; D possibly matches TRBD1 or TRBD2 (6 bases each). Trimming left V 6 bases short and J 1 base short, with 13 bases between. Germline assignment: CDR1 KGHSH and CDR2 LQKENI. The CDR3 consists of 15 residues. The CDR3 is CASSPSGASYNEQFF. CDR3 bases: TGTGCCAGCTCGCCCTCGGGGGCATCCTACAATGAGCAGTTCTTC.

The sample holds a few counts of this clonotype. The DNA of the CDR3 is TGCAGTGCTAGGGACGGACTAGCGGGAGGGAATGAGCAGTTCTTC. Translating it yields CSARDGLAGGNEQFF. The genes are TRBV20-1 and TRBJ2-1; TRBD2 matches 15 bases. The junction had 4 bases not matched to a gene; V was cut back by 3 bases and J by 7 bases. Germline CDR1 DFQATT, CDR2 SNEGSKA (reference sequence). CDR3 length: 15 residues.

This clonotype was found a few times. The rearrangement joins TRBV6-2 or TRBV6-3 to TRBJ1-1, with no clear D. V was clipped by 5 bases and J by 6 bases, with 7 bases between them. The germline CDR1 and CDR2 sequences are MNHEY and SVGEGT. The CDR3 length is 11 residues. The CDR3 bases are TGTGCCAGCAGTCACCCCCCTGAAGCTTTCTTT. It yields the protein CASSHPPEAFF.

The gene calls are TRBV12-3 or TRBV12-4 and TRBJ1-5; the D is unclear. CDR3 length equals 12 residues. Trimming pared 8 bases from V and 5 bases from J, leaving 10 bases between. CDR3 loop: CASAKGYQPQHF. As DNA, the CDR3 is TGTGCCAGCGCTAAGGGCTATCAGCCCCAGCATTTT.

The chain is built from TRBV11-1 and TRBJ2-1; TRBD1 aligns across 9 bases. There are 19 residues in the CDR3. In germline, CDR1 is SGHAT, CDR2 FQDESV (reference sequence). After removal of 5 bases from V and 0 bases from J, the junction contained 14 bases not matched to a gene. CDR3 DNA sequence: TGTGCCAGCAGCGCTACAGGGGGCCTAGACCCGAGCTCCTACAATGAGCAGTTCTTC. Its protein product is CASSATGGLDPSSYNEQFF.

This sequence joins TRBV19 and TRBJ2-2; D not resolved. CDR3 length: 14 amino acids. Germline CDR1 is LNHDA and CDR2 is SQIVND (reference sequence). V was shortened by 3 bases and J by 4 bases, with 9 bases between the two germline ends. This CDR3 reads CASSIGSGTGELFF. The CDR3 nucleotides are TGTGCCAGTAGTATCGGATCGGGCACCGGGGAGCTGTTTTTT.

This clonotype turned up a few times. This sequence joins TRBV7-2 and TRBJ2-7; D remains ambiguous. Germline V CDR1 and CDR2: SGHTA, FQGNSA. The CDR3 extends over 16 amino acids. The germline V and J ends were trimmed by 4 bases and 1 base, with 17 bases remaining between them. The CDR3 is CASSSPLTGESYEQYF. Here the CDR3 DNA reads TGTGCCAGCAGCTCACCCCTTACTGGGGAATCCTACGAGCAGTACTTC.